The next 11 T cell receptor beta chains were all read from a single sample in a study of shared clonotypes between healthy human individuals. TCRdb's table, derived via immunoSEQ multiplex PCR, lists solely in-frame clones and lacks some. The table shows roughly 2 million clones, with approximately 96% occurring only once. The material sequenced was naive CD4+ T cells sorted from blood. Subset defined: CD45RA+ positively selected. These receptors originate from a man younger than 30 in good health.

This sequence joins TRBV29-1 and TRBJ2-1; possibly TRBD2 for D (6 bases). V lost 3 bases to trimming and J lost 4 bases, with 13 bases between them. There are 14 residues in the CDR3. Germline loops: CDR1 SQVTM, CDR2 ANQGSEA. The CDR3 bases are TGCAGCGTTGACGCTAGCGCGAATTACAATGAGCAGTTCTTC. It is translated as CSVDASANYNEQFF.

CDR3 nucleotide sequence: TGTGCCAGCAGCCCCCCGGACAGAAGCAATCAGCCCCAGCATTTT. This sequence encodes CASSPPDRSNQPQHF. The chain links TRBV7-2 to TRBJ1-5; maybe TRBD1 (6 bases). Trimming pared 5 bases from V and 1 base from J, leaving 12 bases between. Germline CDR1 SGHTA, CDR2 FQGNSA. The CDR3 has 15 residues.

The chain joins TRBV7-6 to TRBJ1-5, with D unclear. V gave up 3 bases and J gave up 0 bases, with 15 bases separating them. CDR1 and CDR2 from the germline V gene are SGHVS and FNYEAQ. CDR3 length: 17 amino acids. The CDR3 nucleotides read TGTGCCAGCAGCTTGGGCGTAAGAGGGAGTAGCAATCAGCCCCAGCATTTT. It codes for CASSLGVRGSSNQPQHF.

V and J are TRBV9 and TRBJ2-6, with D unresolved. CDR1 and CDR2 from the germline V gene are SGDLS and YYNGEE. CDR3 length: 18 amino acids. With 0 bases removed from V and 0 bases from J, the gap between germline ends came to 13 bases. CDR3 loop: CASSVGASLSSGANVLTF. In DNA, the CDR3 is TGTGCCAGCAGCGTAGGGGCCAGTTTAAGCTCTGGGGCCAACGTCCTGACTTTC.

The rearrangement uses TRBV5-6 and TRBJ2-7, with D uncertain. CDR3 length: 14 amino acids. V was pared by 2 bases and J by 0 bases, with 9 bases between. CDR1 is SGHDT, CDR2 YYEEEE, per germline. The CDR3 bases are TGTGCCAGCAGCTTAAAACCTTTCTCCTACGAGCAGTACTTC. Amino acids: CASSLKPFSYEQYF.

To note about this clone: Other DNA sequences in the same sample also yield this CDR3. The CDR3 sequence is CASSLAGAGNTIYF. CDR3 DNA sequence: TGCGCCAGCAGCTTGGCGGGGGCTGGAAACACCATATATTTT. The gene calls are TRBV5-1 and TRBJ1-3; perhaps TRBD1 as D (5 bases). Per germline, CDR1 SGHRS and CDR2 YFSETQ. Trimming pared 0 bases from V and 2 bases from J, leaving 6 bases between. This CDR3 is 14 amino acids long.

The chain has TRBV5-6 and TRBJ2-3, with D tentatively TRBD1 or TRBD2 (5 bases each). Germline lookup yields CDR1 SGHDT and CDR2 YYEEEE. There are 14 residues in the CDR3. V was pared by 6 bases and J by 3 bases, with 14 bases between. The CDR3 loop reads CASTRGTGTDTQYF. The CDR3 DNA reads TGTGCCAGCACCCGGGGAACAGGAACAGATACGCAGTATTTT.

A remark on this clone: Distinct nucleotide sequences in the sample also encode this CDR3. The chain uses TRBV6-6 and TRBJ2-7, with D possibly being TRBD1 or TRBD2 (5 bases each). The CDR3 totals 12 residues. Germline CDR1 is MNHNY and CDR2 is SVGAGI (reference sequence). Trimming left V 5 bases short and J 0 bases short, with 5 bases between. CDR3 sequence (DNA): TGTGCCAGCAGTGGGACCTCCTACGAGCAGTACTTC. Translated, it gives CASSGTSYEQYF.

This clone is a singleton in its sample. This sequence joins TRBV25-1 and TRBJ2-7; D is perhaps TRBD1 (6 bases). V was trimmed by 8 bases and J by 4 bases, leaving 18 bases between them. Germline loops: CDR1 MGHDK, CDR2 SYGVNS. There are 14 residues in the CDR3. This chain's CDR3 is CASPFTGIGYEQYF. As DNA, the CDR3 is TGTGCCAGCCCCTTCACAGGGATTGGGTACGAGCAGTACTTC.

A word on this clone: The identical CDR3 is also encoded by other nucleotide sequences in the sample. V and J are TRBV7-2 and TRBJ2-3; TRBD1 is a possible D gene (6 bases). The germline V gene has CDR1 SGHTA and CDR2 FQGNSA. The CDR3 runs to 14 residues. Deletions cut 5 bases from V and 1 base from J, with 10 bases between. In nucleotides, the CDR3 is TGTGCCAGCAGCCCACGGACAGGCACAGATACGCAGTATTTT. Its translation is CASSPRTGTDTQYF.

The chain recombines TRBV6-1 with TRBJ1-6, with 7 bases aligning to TRBD1. The germline CDR1 and CDR2 sequences are MNHNS and SASEGT. The V gene end was trimmed by 1 base and the J gene end by 4 bases; junction bases not matched to a gene: 4. CDR3 length: 16 amino acids. In DNA, the CDR3 is TGTGCCAGCAGTGAAGGGACAGGACCATATAATTCACCCCTCCACTTT. Translated, it gives CASSEGTGPYNSPLHF.